The next 29 T cell receptor beta chains were all read from a single sample in a study of blood T cell repertoires in COVID-19. Profiled with immunoSEQ multiplex PCR; TCRdb holds only in-frame clones, not every one. Here the sample spans roughly 240,000 clones, approximately 89% being singletons. Sequencing used PBMCs or T cells enriched from blood (not recorded which). All receptors derive from a woman in her forties with acute COVID-19.

The J gene is TRBJ1-3, the V gene TRBV4-3; no clear D gene. The germline gives CDR1 LGHNA, CDR2 YSLEER. The CDR3 length is 13 residues. With 0 bases removed from V and 8 bases from J, the gap between germline ends came to 8 bases. CDR3 protein: CASSQELADTIYF. DNA of the CDR3: TGCGCCAGCAGCCAAGAGCTTGCGGACACCATATATTTT.

J is TRBJ2-1 and V is TRBV5-1; 7 bases line up with TRBD2. The V gene end was trimmed by 0 bases and the J gene end by 8 bases; junction bases not matched to a gene: 11. The CDR3 is 16 amino acids. Germline lookup yields CDR1 SGHRS and CDR2 YFSETQ. DNA of the CDR3: TGCGCCAGCAGCTTGGAGCCTAGCGGAAAGAGGGATGAGCAGTTCTTC. Its translation is CASSLEPSGKRDEQFF.

This chain uses TRBV7-2 with TRBJ2-3, with D perhaps TRBD1 (6 bases). The germline CDR1 and CDR2 sequences are SGHTA and FQGNSA. The CDR3 has 14 amino acids. The V end lost 5 bases, the J end lost 3 bases, and 12 bases lay between the germline ends. The CDR3 here is CASSPRTVTDTQYF. CDR3 DNA: TGTGCCAGCAGCCCCCGGACAGTTACAGATACGCAGTATTTT.

The V and J genes are TRBV29-1 and TRBJ2-2; D ambiguous. The CDR3 covers 14 residues. The V end lost 7 bases, the J end lost 1 base, and 13 bases lay between the germline ends. The germline gives CDR1 SQVTM, CDR2 ANQGSEA. CDR3 in DNA: TGCAGCGCCTACCGCAGACAGAACACCGGGGAGCTGTTTTTT. It codes for CSAYRRQNTGELFF.

The chain employs TRBV30 and TRBJ1-1; possible D gene TRBD1, 5 bases. Germline lookup yields CDR1 GTSNPN and CDR2 SVGIG (reference sequence). The CDR3 covers 11 residues. Between the trimmed V and J ends, which lost 2 bases and 6 bases, there was a span of 7 bases. This chain's CDR3 is CAWSPRAEAFF. CDR3 bases: TGTGCCTGGAGTCCCAGGGCTGAAGCTTTCTTT.

V is TRBV6-5 and J is TRBJ1-6; possibly TRBD1 for D (6 bases). The CDR3 is 15 amino acids. In germline, CDR1 is MNHEY, CDR2 SVGAGI. V was trimmed by 2 bases and J by 2 bases, leaving 7 bases between them. The CDR3 DNA sequence: TGTGCCAGCAGTTACGGGGGCGCCTATAATTCACCCCTCCACTTT. Protein sequence: CASSYGGAYNSPLHF.

The chain uses TRBV7-2 and TRBJ1-3; no firm D call. CDR3 size: 16 residues. V lost 1 base to trimming and J lost 4 bases, with 14 bases between them. Germline-derived CDR1 and CDR2 are SGHTA and FQGNSA. CDR3 DNA: TGTGCCAGCAGCTTAGGGAGAGGGAGGGTAGGAAACACCATATATTTT. It yields the protein CASSLGRGRVGNTIYF.

In its sample, this clone was seen once. The CDR3 nucleotides read TGTGCCAGCAGTACTAGCGTTGATACGCAGTATTTT. Protein: CASSTSVDTQYF. J is TRBJ2-3 and V is TRBV6-2 or TRBV6-3, with TRBD2 matching over 7 bases. V lost 5 bases to trimming and J lost 6 bases; unmatched junction nucleotides: 2. The length of the CDR3 is 12 residues. Germline values: CDR1 MNHEY, CDR2 SVGEGT.

This chain uses TRBV3-1 (or the pseudogene TRBV3-2) with TRBJ1-2; TRBD1 is a possible D gene (5 bases). V was pared by 2 bases and J by 0 bases, with 10 bases between. CDR3 length: 15 amino acids. Germline lookup yields CDR1 LGHDT and CDR2 YNNKEL (reference sequence). Here the CDR3 DNA reads TGTGCCAGCAGCCAAATGGGGGAGGCTAACTATGGCTACACCTTC. Protein sequence: CASSQMGEANYGYTF.

The chain has TRBV27 and TRBJ2-2; TRBD2 matches at 12 bases. The J segment lost 6 bases and the V segment lost 4 bases, leaving 12 bases of the junction unmatched. The CDR3 runs to 18 residues. The germline CDR1 and CDR2 sequences are MNHEY and SMNVEV (reference sequence). CDR3 bases: TGTGCCAGCAGTTCACGTTGGACTAGCGGGGTCGTGGCCGGGGAGCTGTTTTTT. It translates to CASSSRWTSGVVAGELFF.

The genes are TRBV6-5 and TRBJ1-4, with 7 bases lining up with TRBD1. V shed 7 bases and J 6 bases; nucleotides not matched to a gene: 8. There are 14 residues in the CDR3. CDR1 is MNHEY, CDR2 SVGAGI, per germline. The CDR3: CASTYRGLDEKLFF. For the CDR3, the DNA is TGTGCCAGCACCTATAGGGGGCTCGATGAAAAACTGTTTTTT.

The chain uses TRBV27 and TRBJ2-3, with TRBD2 as a possible D gene (5 bases). CDR3 length: 16 amino acids. CDR1 MNHEY and CDR2 SMNVEV come from the germline V gene (reference sequence). V was pared by 1 base and J by 0 bases, with 11 bases between. This CDR3 is CASSLYAGLSTDTQYF. CDR3 nucleotides: TGTGCCAGCAGTTTATACGCCGGACTTAGCACAGATACGCAGTATTTT.

The V call is TRBV6-4, the J call TRBJ2-1; TRBD2 agrees at 7 bases. This CDR3 has 14 residues. Germline V gene sequence: CDR1 MRHNA, CDR2 SNTAGT. Trimming took 2 bases from V and 3 from J; bases not matched to a gene: 1. CDR3 in DNA: TGTGCCAGCAGTGACCTAGCGGACTACAATGAGCAGTTCTTC. It yields the protein CASSDLADYNEQFF.

This clone occurred once. The chain carries TRBV4-1 and TRBJ1-3, with D perhaps matching TRBD1 (5 bases). CDR1 is MGHRA and CDR2 is YSYEKL in the germline V gene. V was clipped by 6 bases and J by 5 bases, with 14 bases between them. This CDR3 is built from 14 residues. As DNA, the CDR3 is TGCGCCAGCAGAGGCGGGGGGAATCGAAACACCATATATTTT. It translates to CASRGGGNRNTIYF.

The V and J genes are TRBV24-1 and TRBJ2-3; D uncertain. The CDR3 is 10 residues long. Trimming took 9 bases from V and 5 from J, leaving 5 bases between them. Per the germline V gene, CDR1 is KGHDR and CDR2 is SFDVKD. The CDR3 coding sequence is TGTGCCACCGGCCAAGATACGCAGTATTTT. It translates to CATGQDTQYF.

The chain carries TRBV7-8 and TRBJ2-7; 9 nucleotides line up with TRBD1. There are 16 residues in the CDR3. With 5 bases clipped from V and 5 bases from J, the junction kept 13 bases outside the gene matches. Germline V lookup: CDR1 SGHVS, CDR2 FQNEAQ. CDR3 DNA: TGTGCCAGCAGCCCAAAGGCGGGACAGGGTAACCACGAGCAGTACGTC. It specifies CASSPKAGQGNHEQYV.

The V gene is TRBV10-1, the J gene TRBJ1-1; D possibly corresponds to TRBD1 (6 bases). Germline CDR1 and CDR2: WNHNN and SYGVQD (reference sequence). V was clipped by 8 bases and J by 2 bases, with 15 bases between them. CDR3 length: 14 amino acids. The CDR3 DNA follows: TGCGCCAGCTGTTCCCGGGACAAAAACACTGAAGCTTTCTTT. Translation: CASCSRDKNTEAFF.

The chain is built from TRBV7-2 and TRBJ1-2; TRBD1 is a possible D gene (5 bases). CDR3 length equals 15 residues. CDR1 and CDR2 (germline): SGHTA, FQGNSA. With 3 bases removed from V and 8 bases from J, the gap between germline ends came to 19 bases. The CDR3 spells CASSFFTTRVFGYTF. In DNA form, the CDR3 reads TGTGCCAGCAGCTTTTTCACCACCAGGGTATTCGGCTACACCTTC.

The chain carries TRBV19 and TRBJ2-1; D gene ambiguous. V lost 6 bases and J 7 bases, leaving 7 bases between the germline ends. There are 11 residues in the CDR3. Germline assignment: CDR1 LNHDA and CDR2 SQIVND (reference sequence). CDR3 residues: CASRIGNEQFF. In nucleotides, the CDR3 is TGTGCCAGTAGAATCGGGAATGAGCAGTTCTTC.

This clone appeared a few times. The chain employs TRBV11-3 and TRBJ1-2; 8 bases are shared with TRBD1. V lost 3 bases and J lost 4; bases outside the gene matches: 4. The germline V gene encodes CDR1 SGHNT and CDR2 YENEEA. The CDR3 has 14 residues. CDR3 coding DNA: TGTGCCAGCAGCTTCCAGGGGGCGATCTATGGCTACACCTTC. As protein: CASSFQGAIYGYTF.

The rearrangement links TRBV4-2 to TRBJ2-5; TRBD1 is a possible D gene (7 bases). The germline V and J ends were trimmed by 4 bases and 3 bases, with 9 bases remaining between them. The CDR3 totals 13 residues. Germline loops: CDR1 LGHNA, CDR2 YNFKEQ. The CDR3 coding sequence is TGTGCCAGCAGCCCCAGGGGGGAAGAGACCCAGTACTTC. Translating it yields CASSPRGEETQYF.

This sequence joins TRBV6-2 or TRBV6-3 and TRBJ2-6, with a tentative D call TRBD2 (6 bases). CDR3 size: 18 residues. Germline lookup yields CDR1 MNHEY and CDR2 SVGEGT. V lost 3 bases to trimming and J lost 0 bases, with 15 bases between them. CDR3: CASSYKGGASSGANVLTF. The DNA for the CDR3 is TGTGCCAGCAGTTATAAAGGCGGGGCGAGCTCTGGGGCCAACGTCCTGACTTTC.

J is TRBJ2-3 and V is TRBV21-1; the D segment call TRBD2 is taken from the table without a DNA check. TRBV21-1 is flagged as a pseudogene. The CDR3 totals 20 residues. The CDR3, as DNA: TGTGCCAGCAGCAAAGGGCGCCGGGGAAGGACTAGCAGATTCACAGATACGCAGTATTTT. Protein sequence: CASSKGRRGRTSRFTDTQYF.

J is TRBJ2-3 and V is TRBV29-1; 10 positions agree with TRBD2. The CDR3 is made up of 12 amino acids. In germline, CDR1 is SQVTM, CDR2 ANQGSEA. CDR3 coding DNA: TGCGCAGAGCGGGGGGGCCGGGATACGCAGTATTTT. Amino acids: CAERGGRDTQYF.

The chain uses TRBV11-2 and TRBJ1-1; D call uncertain. Trimming took off 2 bases at V and 1 base at J, with 8 bases between the two ends. The CDR3 contains 14 residues. Germline CDR1 SGHAT, CDR2 FQNNGV. As DNA, the CDR3 is TGTGCCAGCAGCTTATCTACTCGGAACACTGAAGCTTTCTTT. Protein: CASSLSTRNTEAFF.

CDR3 protein: CAISPGTGYGYTF. The CDR3 DNA reads as TGTGCCATCAGCCCCGGGACAGGCTATGGCTACACCTTC. V gene TRBV10-3 combines with J gene TRBJ1-2; 8 bases match TRBD1. This CDR3 spans 13 amino acids. Germline V gene sequence: CDR1 ENHRY, CDR2 SYGVKD. Losses at the gene ends were 6 bases for V and 4 bases for J; bases not matched to a gene: 4.

Only one count was recorded for this clone. The genes are TRBV4-2 and TRBJ2-5; 9 nucleotides align to TRBD2. Germline V gene sequence: CDR1 LGHNA, CDR2 YNFKEQ. The trim removed 0 bases at V and 1 base at J, leaving 9 bases unmatched. The length of the CDR3 is 18 residues. CDR3 DNA sequence: TGTGCCAGCAGCCAAGATCTCCCTAGCGGGGTAGGCCAAGAGACCCAGTACTTC. Residues: CASSQDLPSGVGQETQYF.

CDR3 region: CASSLRRGTTSDGYTF. DNA of the CDR3: TGTGCCAGCAGCTTGAGAAGGGGGACTACATCCGATGGCTACACCTTC. The V gene is TRBV5-6, the J gene TRBJ1-2, with D perhaps matching TRBD1 (6 bases). The CDR3 loop spans 16 amino acids. Trimming removed 1 base from V and 6 bases from J, with 19 bases in between. The germline V gene encodes CDR1 SGHDT and CDR2 YYEEEE. Filled out from reference TRBV5-6 and TRBJ1-2, the complete variable domain reads DAGVTQSPTHLIKTRGQQVTLRCSPKSGHDTVSWYQQALGQGPQFIFQYYEEEERQRGNFPDRFSGHQFPNYSSELNVNALLLGDSALYLCASSLRRGTTSDGYTFGSGTRLTVV.

The rearrangement links TRBV7-8 to TRBJ2-5; 9 nucleotides match TRBD1. J lost 7 bases, V lost 4 bases, and 7 bases had no gene match. Germline loops: CDR1 SGHVS, CDR2 FQNEAQ. CDR3 length equals 14 residues. In DNA form, the CDR3 reads TGTGCCAGCAGCTACAGGACAGGGGAGGGGACCCAGTACTTC. Protein sequence: CASSYRTGEGTQYF. Full variable domain (remainder filled in from reference TRBV7-8 and TRBJ2-5): GAGVSQSPRYKVAKRGQDVALRCDPISGHVSLFWYQQALGQGPEFLTYFQNEAQLDKSGLPSDRFFAERPEGSVSTLKIQRTQQEDSAVYLCASSYRTGEGTQYFGPGTRLLVL.